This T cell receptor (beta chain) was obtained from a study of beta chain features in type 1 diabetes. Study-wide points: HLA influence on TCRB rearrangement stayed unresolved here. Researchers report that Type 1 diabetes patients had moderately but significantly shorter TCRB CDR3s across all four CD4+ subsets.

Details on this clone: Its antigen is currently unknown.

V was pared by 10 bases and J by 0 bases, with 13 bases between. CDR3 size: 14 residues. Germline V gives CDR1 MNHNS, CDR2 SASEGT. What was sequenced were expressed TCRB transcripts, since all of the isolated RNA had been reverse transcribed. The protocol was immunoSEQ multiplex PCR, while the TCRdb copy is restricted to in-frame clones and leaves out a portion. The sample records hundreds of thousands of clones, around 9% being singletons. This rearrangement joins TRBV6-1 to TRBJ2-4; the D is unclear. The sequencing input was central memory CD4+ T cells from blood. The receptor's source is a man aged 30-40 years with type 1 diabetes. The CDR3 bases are TGTGCCACAAGAATCCTCCAAGCCAAAAACATTCAGTACTTC. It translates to CATRILQAKNIQYF.